What follows are 2 T cell receptor beta chains derived from one specimen sequenced in a study of breast tumors, draining lymph nodes, adjacent tissues. TCRdb reanalysed the multiplex PCR reads using MiXCR and keeps one entry per CDR3 protein. The sample records roughly 100,000 distinct CDR3 sequences, less than 40% being singletons. Axillary draining lymph nodes of breast cancer patients supplied the node samples. Sequencing was carried out using axillary lymph node tissue. The receptors come from a female donor with breast cancer. Some clones in this sample may be carry-over from other donors' samples.

The rearrangement uses TRBV5-6 and TRBJ1-5, with D possibly matching TRBD1 (5 bases). The V gene lost 3 bases and the J gene lost 11 bases, with 24 bases spanning the gap. The CDR3 consists of 16 residues. Per germline, CDR1 SGHDT and CDR2 YYEEEE. This chain's CDR3 is CASSSLGPGDRGSQHF. CDR3 bases: TGTGCCAGCAGCTCCCTGGGACCGGGGGACCGAGGATCCCAGCATTTT.

Ten or more counts support this clonotype. The V gene is TRBV6-1, the J gene TRBJ2-7; 7 nucleotides agree with TRBD2. Trimming cost V 6 bases and J 3 bases; bases outside gene matches: 8. Germline CDR1 is MNHNS and CDR2 is SASEGT. The CDR3 sequence is 14 residues long. The CDR3 DNA follows: TGTGCCAGCAGAAGGACTAGAGAGGACTACGAGCAGTACTTC. Translated: CASRRTREDYEQYF.